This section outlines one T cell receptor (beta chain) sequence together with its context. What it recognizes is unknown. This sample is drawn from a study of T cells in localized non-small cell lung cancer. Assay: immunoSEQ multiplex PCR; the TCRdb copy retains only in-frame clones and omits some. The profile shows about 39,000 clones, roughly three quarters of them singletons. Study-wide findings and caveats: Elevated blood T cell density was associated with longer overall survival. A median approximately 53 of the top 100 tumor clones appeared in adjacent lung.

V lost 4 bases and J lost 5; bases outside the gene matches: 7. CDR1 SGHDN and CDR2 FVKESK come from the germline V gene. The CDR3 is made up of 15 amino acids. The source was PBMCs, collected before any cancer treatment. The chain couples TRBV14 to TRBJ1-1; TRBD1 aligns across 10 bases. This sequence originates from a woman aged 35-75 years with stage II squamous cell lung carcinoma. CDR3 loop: CASSRQGAIGTEAFF. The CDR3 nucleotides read TGTGCCAGCAGCCGACAGGGGGCAATCGGGACTGAAGCTTTCTTT.